These T cell receptor beta chains were read from a single sample in a study of radiation and T cells in renal cell carcinoma. Produced via immunoSEQ multiplex PCR; TCRdb's table is partial and in-frame only. The sample records around 86,000 clones, 86% being singletons. This material consisted of blood, taken from a patient whose treatment included radiotherapy and nephrectomy. Receptors originate from a woman aged 50 to 60 with renal cell carcinoma. CDR3s include the opening cysteine and the closing phenylalanine or tryptophan. A D gene is named only where the DNA matches it firmly. A clone size is listed for some rows: how often the clone was seen (once, few, many), or a class if it is expanded.

>NA|NA|TRBV7-2|TRBJ2-3
TGTGCCAGCAGCTTAATGTCAGATACGCAGTATTTT
CASSLMSDTQYF
>NA|TRBD2|TRBV30|TRBJ2-7
TGTGCCTGGAGTGTCGGTAGCGGGGGGAACGAGCAGTACTTC
CAWSVGSGGNEQYF
>NA|TRBD1|TRBV5-1|TRBJ2-1
TGCGCCAGCAGCAAAGGACAGGGGGGAACAATTGAGCAGTTCTTC
CASSKGQGGTIEQFF
>NA|NA|TRBV2|TRBJ1-4
TGTGCCAGCCGCCTAAGACTTAGGGAAAAACTGTTTTTT
CASRLRLREKLFF
>NA|NA|TRBV30|TRBJ1-2
TGTGCCTGGAGTGTAATTGGGGTAGGCGGCTACACCTTC
CAWSVIGVGGYTF
>NA|TRBD2|TRBV10-1|TRBJ2-2
TGCGCCAGCAGTGAATCTAGCGGATACACCGGGGAGCTGTTTTTT
CASSESSGYTGELFF
>NA|TRBD2|TRBV18|TRBJ2-2
TGTGCCAGCTCACCGGGGACTAGCGGGAGCGGAGGCGGGGAGCTGTTTTTT
CASSPGTSGSGGGELFF
>NA|TRBD1|TRBV6-6|TRBJ1-3
TGTGCCAGCACCCCGGACAGGGGAAACACCATATATTTT
CASTPDRGNTIYF
>NA|TRBD2|TRBV5-1|TRBJ2-7
TGCGCCAGCAGCTTGGGGGTAGCGGGAGGATACGAGCAGTACTTC
CASSLGVAGGYEQYF
>few|TRBD1|TRBV7-9|TRBJ1-1
TGTGCCAGCAGCTTAGCCGGACAGGAGCCCAATGCTTTCTTT
CASSLAGQEPNAFF
>NA|TRBD1|TRBV2|TRBJ2-7
TGTGCCAGCAGTGCAGGGGGAAACTCCTACGAGCAGTACTTC
CASSAGGNSYEQYF
>NA|NA|TRBV7-6|TRBJ2-2
TGTGCCAGCAGCCGCCAGAACTCGAAGAACACCGGGGAGCTGTTTTTT
CASSRQNSKNTGELFF
>few|NA|TRBV2|TRBJ1-5
TGTGCCAGCAGTGAACCCCTTAGCAATCAGCCCCAGCATTTT
CASSEPLSNQPQHF
>NA|NA|TRBV5-6|TRBJ2-3
TGTGCCAGCAGCCCCGAGCGGACCACGGGCACAGATACGCAGTATTTT
CASSPERTTGTDTQYF
>NA|TRBD1|TRBV6-5|TRBJ2-7
TGTGCCAGCCTAAACCGGGACAGGGGTAACGAGCAGTACTTC
CASLNRDRGNEQYF
>NA|NA|TRBV5-4|TRBJ1-4
TGTGCCAGCAGCTTGGGCATAGACACAGGACCCGCGACTAATGAAAAACTGTTTTTT
CASSLGIDTGPATNEKLFF
>NA|TRBD2|TRBV9|TRBJ2-5
TGTGCCAGCAGCGTAGAGGGACTAGCCCAAGAGACCCAGTACTTC
CASSVEGLAQETQYF
>NA|NA|TRBV29-1|TRBJ2-3
TGCAGCGTGGGTAGCGTAAGCACAGATACGCAGTATTTT
CSVGSVSTDTQYF
>NA|NA|TRBV5-6|TRBJ2-1
TGTGCCAGCAGGGACGGGGGAAGGAGGAATGAGCAGTTCTTC
CASRDGGRRNEQFF
>NA|NA|TRBV6-6|TRBJ1-2
TGTGCCAGCAGTTACTCGTCAGTTACTGGCTACACCTTC
CASSYSSVTGYTF
>NA|TRBD2|TRBV5-1|TRBJ2-3
TGCGCCAGCAGCTTTACTAGCGCCACAGATACGCAGTATTTT
CASSFTSATDTQYF
>NA|NA|TRBV30|TRBJ1-4
TGTGCCTGGAGTCCCCAAGCTGTTGGGGGTGAAAAACTGTTTTTT
CAWSPQAVGGEKLFF
>few|NA|TRBV6-5|TRBJ2-1
TGTGCCAGCAGTTACGAGATGGGCTCCTACAATGAGCAGTTCTTC
CASSYEMGSYNEQFF
>NA|NA|TRBV9|TRBJ1-1
TGTGCCAGCAGCGTAGACAATTATGATGAAGCTTTCTTT
CASSVDNYDEAFF
>NA|NA|TRBV19|TRBJ2-7
TGTGCCAGTAGTCTTAGGGACGGGAGCAGTTCCTACGAGCAGTACTTC
CASSLRDGSSSYEQYF
>NA|TRBD1|TRBV11-3|TRBJ2-7
TGTGCCAGCAGCCAAGGGACAGGGCCCAACGAGCAGTACTTC
CASSQGTGPNEQYF
>NA|NA|TRBV29-1|TRBJ1-2
TGCAGCGTTGACAGGGGTGACTATGGCTACACCTTC
CSVDRGDYGYTF
>NA|NA|TRBV5-5|TRBJ2-2
TGTGCCAGCAGCTTGACAGAGGCCGGGGAGCTGTTTTTT
CASSLTEAGELFF
>NA|NA|TRBV6-5|TRBJ2-5
TGTGCCAGCAGTTTTTCGGTCCAAGAGACCCAGTACTTC
CASSFSVQETQYF
>NA|NA|TRBV19|TRBJ2-5
TGTGCCAGTAGCTTGGAAGAGACCCAGTACTTC
CASSLEETQYF
>NA|NA|TRBV5-1|TRBJ2-3
TGCGCCAGCAGCCGTGGTTACTGGGACACAGATACGCAGTATTTT
CASSRGYWDTDTQYF
>NA|NA|TRBV2|TRBJ2-4
TGTGCCAGCAGCGGGACCTTGGGAAACATTCAGTACTTC
CASSGTLGNIQYF
>NA|NA|TRBV30|TRBJ1-4
TGTGCCTGGAAAGTGGGGGCGGCTAATGAAAAACTGTTTTTT
CAWKVGAANEKLFF
>NA|NA|TRBV6-6|TRBJ1-1
TGTGCCAGCTCTGGGGGGGGGAACACTGAAGCTTTCTTT
CASSGGGNTEAFF
>NA|NA|TRBV19|TRBJ2-3
TGTGCCAGTAGTATAGGTCGCGGTTCGGGCACAGATACGCAGTATTTT
CASSIGRGSGTDTQYF
>NA|NA|TRBV20-1|TRBJ2-7
TGCAGCAGCGGAGGCCCCTACGAGCAGTACTTC
CSSGGPYEQYF
>NA|NA|TRBV6-5|TRBJ2-7
TGTGCCAGCAGTTCTCTGGGGGAGTACAAATACGAGCAGTACTTC
CASSSLGEYKYEQYF
>NA|NA|TRBV27|TRBJ2-2
TGTGCCAGCGCGCAAGGGTTGGGGGAGCTGTTTTTT
CASAQGLGELFF
>once|TRBD2|TRBV2|TRBJ2-2
TGTGCCAGCAGGGGACTAGCGGGAGGCCCCGGGGAGCTGTTTTTT
CASRGLAGGPGELFF
>NA|TRBD1|TRBV2|TRBJ1-2
TGTGCCAGCAGGATTCAGGGGGCGAACTATGGCTACACCTTC
CASRIQGANYGYTF
>NA|TRBD1|TRBV5-6|TRBJ2-7
TGTGCCAGCAGCTTGACAGGGGGCGGTGAGCAGTACTTC
CASSLTGGGEQYF
>NA|TRBD2|TRBV5-4|TRBJ2-2
TGTGCCAGCAGCTTGGGACTAGCGGATGCGAACACCGGGGAGCTGTTTTTT
CASSLGLADANTGELFF
>few|NA|TRBV30|TRBJ1-6
TGTGCCTGGAGTGTTGTCTATAATTCACCCCTCCACTTT
CAWSVVYNSPLHF
>NA|TRBD1|TRBV7-2|TRBJ1-2
TGTGCCAGCAGCGGAGATGCGACAGGGATCTATGGCTACACCTTC
CASSGDATGIYGYTF
>NA|TRBD1|TRBV5-5|TRBJ1-1
TGTGCCAGCAGCTTGGGAGGGGGCCGGAACACTGAAGCTTTCTTT
CASSLGGGRNTEAFF
>NA|NA|TRBV28|TRBJ2-3
TGTGCCAGCAGTTTACGGAAGAGGGCGAGCACAGATACGCAGTATTTT
CASSLRKRASTDTQYF
>NA|NA|TRBV15|TRBJ1-1
TGTGCCACCAGCAGAAATACCGGGGAGAACACTGAAGCTTTCTTT
CATSRNTGENTEAFF
>NA|TRBD1|TRBV4-2|TRBJ1-5
TGTGCCAGCAGCCAGGAAAACAGGGGGCTTCAGCCCCAGCATTTT
CASSQENRGLQPQHF
>NA|TRBD2|TRBV4-3|TRBJ2-5
TGCGCCAGCAGCCAAAATCTAGCGGAAGAGACCCAGTACTTC
CASSQNLAEETQYF
>NA|NA|TRBV7-9|TRBJ1-4
TGTGCCAGCAGCCTCACAGGAGGAACTAATGAAAAACTGTTTTTT
CASSLTGGTNEKLFF
>NA|TRBD2|TRBV4-2|TRBJ2-2
TGTGCCAGCAGCCAAGGAACTAGCGGGCGAGAGAGGACCGGGGAGCTGTTTTTT
CASSQGTSGRERTGELFF
>NA|TRBD1|TRBV27|TRBJ1-2
TGTGCCAGCAGTCGAGGACAGGGGATTGGGGGCTACACCTTC
CASSRGQGIGGYTF
>NA|NA|TRBV2|TRBJ2-2
TGTGCCAGCAGTGAACTAGTTACCGGGGAGCTGTTTTTT
CASSELVTGELFF
>once|NA|TRBV2|TRBJ2-2
TGTGCCAGCAGCCCTGGTGCCTTGGAGCTGTTTTTT
CASSPGALELFF
>NA|TRBD1|TRBV4-3|TRBJ1-2
TGCGCCAGCAGCCAAGATGGGGGACAGGGGGTCTATGGCTACACCTTC
CASSQDGGQGVYGYTF
>NA|NA|TRBV5-4|TRBJ1-5
TGTGCCAGCAGTCAACAGGGCACCAATCAGCCCCAGCATTTT
CASSQQGTNQPQHF
>NA|TRBD1|TRBV18|TRBJ1-5
TGTGCCAGCTCACCACCGGACAGGGCCCATCAGCCCCAGCATTTT
CASSPPDRAHQPQHF